These 10 T cell receptor beta chains share one sample of origin, sequenced in a study of blood T cell repertoires in COVID-19. Assay used: immunoSEQ multiplex PCR; TCRdb lists only in-frame clones, some missing. The table lists around 150,000 clones, 85% to 95% of them singletons. The sequencing sample was made of peripheral blood. All receptors come from a woman aged 55-69 years with COVID-19, enrolled during active disease.

The gene calls are TRBV6-2 or TRBV6-3 and TRBJ1-5; no clear D gene. The CDR3 totals 15 residues. Per the germline V gene, CDR1 is MNHEY and CDR2 is SVGEGT. The germline V and J ends were trimmed by 0 bases and 6 bases, with 12 bases remaining between them. The CDR3 loop reads CASSYSIRGGQPQHF. In nucleotides, the CDR3 is TGTGCCAGCAGTTACTCAATCCGGGGTGGTCAGCCCCAGCATTTT.

The chain carries TRBV5-1 and TRBJ1-1; 9 nucleotides match TRBD1. Germline assignment: CDR1 SGHRS and CDR2 YFSETQ. The CDR3 has 14 residues. Unmatched junction bases numbered 5, after V lost 2 bases and J lost 6 bases. The CDR3 region has the DNA TGCGCCAGCAGCTTAAGACAGGGGGATTCTGAAGCTTTCTTT. Its translation: CASSLRQGDSEAFF.

V usage is TRBV6-5 and J usage is TRBJ2-7; tentatively, D is TRBD2 (7 bases). The CDR3 runs 15 residues. V was cut by 0 bases and J by 1 base, with 10 bases left in between. CDR1 MNHEY and CDR2 SVGAGI come from the germline V gene. Here the CDR3 DNA reads TGTGCCAGCAGTTACTCGCGGGGGCCTTCCTACGAGCAGTACTTC. This codes for CASSYSRGPSYEQYF.

This chain uses TRBV4-2 with TRBJ2-1, with 9 positions matching TRBD2. Germline trimming cut 1 base from V and 4 bases from J; bases unmatched to any gene: 5. The CDR3 totals 16 residues. Germline CDR1 and CDR2: LGHNA and YNFKEQ. The CDR3: CASSQVWTSEYNEQFF. The CDR3 DNA reads TGTGCCAGCAGCCAAGTTTGGACTAGCGAATACAATGAGCAGTTCTTC.

The J gene is TRBJ2-5, the V gene TRBV5-1; a weak D match, TRBD2 (5 bases). The germline V and J ends were trimmed by 0 bases and 5 bases, with 11 bases remaining between them. The CDR3 covers 14 residues. CDR1 is SGHRS and CDR2 is YFSETQ in the germline V gene. The CDR3 DNA follows: TGCGCCAGCAGCTTGGCTACGGGGAGTGAGACCCAGTACTTC. Residues: CASSLATGSETQYF.

This clone was observed once. The chain has TRBV6-4 and TRBJ2-1; no definite D call. The V gene's germline CDR1 is MRHNA and CDR2 SNTAGT. This CDR3 has 13 amino acids. Trimming removed 3 bases from V and 9 bases from J, with 12 bases in between. CDR3 sequence: CASSDYIDTEQFF. The CDR3 DNA reads as TGTGCCAGCAGTGATTATATCGACACTGAGCAGTTCTTC.

The chain links TRBV19 to TRBJ2-5; D unclear. Germline-derived CDR1 and CDR2 are LNHDA and SQIVND (reference sequence). CDR3 length equals 13 residues. V was clipped by 6 bases and J by 3 bases, with 11 bases between them. The CDR3 coding sequence is TGTGCCAGTAGCCCTACCCCTAAAGAGACCCAGTACTTC. It codes for CASSPTPKETQYF.

This clone turned up a few times. The chain uses TRBV5-1 and TRBJ2-5, with 8 bases aligning to TRBD2. The germline V gene has CDR1 SGHRS and CDR2 YFSETQ. V was clipped by 0 bases and J by 2 bases; unmatched bases: 6. The CDR3 covers 16 residues. CDR3 sequence (DNA): TGCGCCAGCAGCTTGGAGGTAGCGGGGCCTCAAGAGACCCAGTACTTC. It encodes CASSLEVAGPQETQYF.

The chain employs TRBV14 and TRBJ1-2; D might be TRBD1 (5 bases). The germline CDR1 and CDR2 sequences are SGHDN and FVKESK. CDR3 size: 14 residues. V lost 8 bases to trimming and J lost 0 bases, with 13 bases between them. The CDR3: CASDQGSANYGYTF. In nucleotides, the CDR3 is TGTGCCAGCGACCAGGGTTCGGCTAACTATGGCTACACCTTC.

The genes are TRBV6-1 and TRBJ1-1; 9 bases are shared with TRBD1. CDR1 and CDR2 from the germline V gene are MNHNS and SASEGT. The CDR3 runs 19 residues. J gave up 0 bases and V 4 bases, and 15 bases lay outside the gene matches. In nucleotides, the CDR3 is TGTGCCAGCAGTGGAAGACAGGGGGTCGGTCCGTTGATGAACACTGAAGCTTTCTTT. Residues: CASSGRQGVGPLMNTEAFF.